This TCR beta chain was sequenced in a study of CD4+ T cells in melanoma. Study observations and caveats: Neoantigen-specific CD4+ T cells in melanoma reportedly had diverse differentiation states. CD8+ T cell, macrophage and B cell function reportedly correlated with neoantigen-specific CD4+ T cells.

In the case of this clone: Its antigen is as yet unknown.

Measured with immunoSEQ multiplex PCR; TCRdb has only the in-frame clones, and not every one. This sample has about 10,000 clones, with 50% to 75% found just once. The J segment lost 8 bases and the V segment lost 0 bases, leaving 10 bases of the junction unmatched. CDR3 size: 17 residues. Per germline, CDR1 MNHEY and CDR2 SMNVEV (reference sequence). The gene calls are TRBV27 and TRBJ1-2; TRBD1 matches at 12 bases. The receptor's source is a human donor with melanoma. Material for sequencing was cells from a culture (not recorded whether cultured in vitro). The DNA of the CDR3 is TGTGCCAGCAGTTTATCGGGACAGGGGGCTTCGGTGTCGGGCTACACCTTC. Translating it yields CASSLSGQGASVSGYTF.